This T cell receptor (beta chain) was identified during a study of T cells in localized non-small cell lung cancer. Clones were read by immunoSEQ multiplex PCR, and TCRdb kept only the in-frame ones, dropping some. The sample holds about 91,000 clones; 80% to 90% are singletons and the top ten take 15%. The sequence came from a man aged 35 to 69 with stage I squamous cell lung carcinoma. Specimen: peripheral blood, collected before any cancer treatment.

CDR3 amino acids: CASSLRGAGVNSPLHF. In DNA, the CDR3 is TGTGCCAGCAGCTTAAGAGGCGCAGGGGTCAATTCACCCCTCCACTTT. The genes are TRBV7-3 and TRBJ1-6, with D possibly matching TRBD1 (6 bases). This CDR3 has 16 residues. The germline CDR1 and CDR2 sequences are SGHTA and FQGTGA. V was clipped by 1 base and J by 7 bases, with 14 bases between them. The complete variable domain, with remaining parts taken from reference TRBV7-3 and TRBJ1-6, reads GAGVSQTPSNKVTEKGKYVELRCDPISGHTALYWYRQSLGQGPEFLIYFQGTGAADDSGLPNDRFFAVRPEGSVSTLKIQRTERGDSAVYLCASSLRGAGVNSPLHFGNGTRLTVT.